These 9 T cell receptor beta chains originate from one sample sequenced in a study of T cell responses to AZD1222 COVID-19 vaccine. Some clones are missing from TCRdb's copy, which holds only in-frame ones; the method was immunoSEQ multiplex PCR. The table includes more than 100,000 clones, about nine tenths detected once. The sample was peripheral blood, taken on day 0 of AZD1222 vaccination. Receptor source: an adult in good health.

This chain joins TRBV3-1 (or the pseudogene TRBV3-2) and TRBJ2-5; D is perhaps TRBD1 (6 bases). The CDR3 extends over 15 amino acids. V lost 4 bases and J 7 bases, leaving 19 bases between the germline ends. The germline gives CDR1 LGHDT, CDR2 YNNKEL (reference sequence). CDR3 protein: CASSPIQGSSGTQYF. CDR3 in DNA: TGTGCCAGCAGCCCTATTCAGGGGAGCTCAGGGACCCAGTACTTC.

The rearrangement uses TRBV5-1 and TRBJ2-2; D perhaps matches TRBD2 (6 bases). Trimming took 4 bases from V and 7 from J, leaving 11 bases between them. Germline V gene sequence: CDR1 SGHRS, CDR2 YFSETQ. This CDR3 has 13 residues. CDR3 bases: TGCGCCAGCAGCGCGACTAGTTTCGGGGAGCTGTTTTTT. Its translation: CASSATSFGELFF.

The count of this clone is one. This chain uses TRBV27 with TRBJ1-1; TRBD1 might be the D (6 bases). This CDR3 comprises 16 residues. Germline lookup yields CDR1 MNHEY and CDR2 SMNVEV (reference sequence). V was pared by 0 bases and J by 8 bases, with 19 bases between. The CDR3, as DNA: TGTGCCAGCAGTTTATCCCCCCAACAGGTGGGGGCCGAAGCTTTCTTT. Translated, it gives CASSLSPQQVGAEAFF.

The CDR3 nucleotides read TGTGCCAGCAGCCCCGGAGGAGGGGCCACCTATGGCTACACCTTC. This gives the protein CASSPGGGATYGYTF. J is TRBJ1-2 and V is TRBV14, with D maybe TRBD1 (5 bases). V gave up 4 bases and J gave up 4 bases, with 16 bases separating them. Looked up from germline, CDR1 is SGHDN and CDR2 is FVKESK. The CDR3 covers 15 residues. Drawing the rest from reference TRBV14 and TRBJ1-2, the complete variable domain is EAGVTQFPSHSVIEKGQTVTLRCDPISGHDNLYWYRRVMGKEIKFLLHFVKESKQDESGMPNNRFLAERTGGTYSTLKVQPAELEDSGVYFCASSPGGGATYGYTFGSGTRLTVV.

V gene TRBV9 combines with J gene TRBJ2-7, with 7 bases aligning to TRBD1. The CDR3 spans 14 residues. J gave up 0 bases and V 4 bases, and 4 bases lay outside the gene matches. Germline CDR1 SGDLS, CDR2 YYNGEE. The CDR3 reads CASSPGGSSYEQYF. The DNA for the CDR3 is TGTGCCAGCAGCCCAGGGGGATCCTCCTACGAGCAGTACTTC.

The CDR3 spells CASGTAGNTIYF. The CDR3 coding sequence is TGTGCCAGTGGGACAGCTGGAAACACCATATATTTT. The J gene is TRBJ1-3, the V gene TRBV6-4, with 7 bases aligning to TRBD1. Germline trimming cut 9 bases from V and 2 bases from J; bases unmatched to any gene: 1. The length of the CDR3 is 12 residues. Germline-derived CDR1 and CDR2 are MRHNA and SNTAGT.

The gene calls are TRBV7-2 and TRBJ1-1, with 9 bases that match TRBD1. After removal of 6 bases from V and 1 base from J, the junction contained 3 bases not matched to a gene. The CDR3 is 14 residues long. CDR1 and CDR2 (germline): SGHTA, FQGNSA. In nucleotides, the CDR3 is TGTGCCAGCAGGCAACAGGGGGCGAACACTGAAGCTTTCTTT. Protein: CASRQQGANTEAFF.

The CDR3 DNA reads as TGCGCCAGCAATCTCGGCCAGGGATCCCAAGAGACCCAGTACTTC. It is translated as CASNLGQGSQETQYF. This chain uses TRBV5-1 with TRBJ2-5; tentative D call: TRBD1 (5 bases). The CDR3 length is 15 residues. Trimming cost V 6 bases and J 1 base, with 16 bases left between them. CDR1 and CDR2 from the germline V gene are SGHRS and YFSETQ.

Concerning this clone itself: Additional DNA sequences in this sample encode the identical CDR3. V is TRBV7-2 and J is TRBJ1-5; no firm D call. Per the germline V gene, CDR1 is SGHTA and CDR2 is FQGNSA. The CDR3 is made up of 15 amino acids. V dropped 5 bases and J dropped 1 base, with 12 bases sitting between them. The CDR3 coding sequence is TGTGCCAGCAGCCCTGGCGGATCGAGCAATCAGCCCCAGCATTTT. Residues: CASSPGGSSNQPQHF.